A single sample gave rise to the 20 T cell receptor beta chains below, sequenced in a study of blood T cell repertoires in COVID-19. Using immunoSEQ multiplex PCR, the repertoire was profiled, and TCRdb retains in-frame clones only, with some absent. The top ten clones hold roughly 20% of a sample with 70,000 to 85,000 clones, roughly 84% of them seen once. Material for sequencing was peripheral blood. The receptor set was obtained from a woman of 80 years or more in a cohort sampled during active or convalescent COVID-19.

This rearrangement joins TRBV19 to TRBJ1-6; TRBD1 agrees at 7 bases. V was pared by 5 bases and J by 10 bases, with 8 bases of the junction left unmatched. The CDR3 has 14 amino acids. Germline CDR1 reads LNHDA; CDR2 reads SQIVND (reference sequence). This CDR3 reads CASSPTGEHSPLHF. The CDR3 DNA sequence: TGTGCCAGTAGTCCCACAGGGGAGCACTCACCCCTCCACTTT.

The genes are TRBV30 and TRBJ2-7, with D possibly being TRBD2 (5 bases). This CDR3 is built from 13 residues. Germline V gene sequence: CDR1 GTSNPN, CDR2 SVGIG (reference sequence). Trimming removed 5 bases at V and 2 bases at J, with 13 bases between. CDR3 nucleotides: TGTGCCTGGCGGCCGGCTAGCCCCTACGAGCAGTACTTC. Translated, it gives CAWRPASPYEQYF.

The chain recombines TRBV28 with TRBJ2-7; TRBD1 matches 7 bases. The CDR3 has 14 amino acids. Germline CDR1 MDHEN, CDR2 SYDVKM. V shed 6 bases and J 4 bases; nucleotides not matched to a gene: 9. The CDR3 nucleotides read TGTGCCAGCAGAACCGTACAGGGGCGGTACGAGCAGTACTTC. Translation gives CASRTVQGRYEQYF.

V is TRBV5-4 and J is TRBJ2-3; 8 bases match TRBD1. Germline V gene sequence: CDR1 SGHNT, CDR2 YYREEE (reference sequence). The V gene end was trimmed by 4 bases and the J gene end by 5 bases; junction bases not matched to a gene: 9. This CDR3 has 15 residues. CDR3 bases: TGTGCCAGCAGCGTCCTTGCGACAGGGGAAGATACGCAGTATTTT. Translated, it gives CASSVLATGEDTQYF.

V gene TRBV21-1 combines with J gene TRBJ1-6; the D call in the table, TRBD1, was not verified against the DNA. TRBV21-1 is termed a pseudogene. This CDR3 region has 16 residues. DNA for the CDR3: TGTGCCAGCAGCAAAGATCGGGACAGGGATAATTCACCCCTCCACTTT. Its protein is CASSKDRDRDNSPLHF.

V gene TRBV10-3 combines with J gene TRBJ1-1, with 8 positions matching TRBD1. The CDR3 is 14 residues long. V shed 3 bases, J shed 4 bases, and the junction held 4 bases outside the gene matches. Germline CDR1 ENHRY, CDR2 SYGVKD. This chain's CDR3 is CAISDGQGGTEAFF. DNA for the CDR3: TGTGCCATCAGTGATGGACAGGGCGGCACTGAAGCTTTCTTT.

This chain joins TRBV19 and TRBJ1-6, with a tentative D call TRBD1 (6 bases). CDR1 and CDR2 (germline): LNHDA, SQIVND (reference sequence). Between the trimmed V and J ends, which lost 7 bases and 7 bases, there was a span of 14 bases. The CDR3 covers 14 residues. This CDR3 is CASNPQGKNSPLHF. CDR3 bases: TGTGCCAGTAACCCTCAGGGGAAAAATTCACCCCTCCACTTT.

The V and J genes are TRBV7-5 and TRBJ1-5. TRBV7-5 is listed as a pseudogene. The CDR3 consists of 14 residues. This chain's CDR3 is CARSLARGNQPQHF. Written as DNA, the CDR3 is TGTGCCAGAAGCCTCGCGAGGGGCAATCAGCCCCAGCATTTT.

This chain uses TRBV9 with TRBJ2-5; 13 nucleotides line up with TRBD2. V dropped 4 bases and J dropped 4; count of bases not matched to a gene: 4. The CDR3 spans 15 residues. CDR1 is SGDLS, CDR2 YYNGEE, per germline. Written as DNA, the CDR3 is TGTGCCAGCAGCAGGACTAGCGGGAGCGGAGAGACCCAGTACTTC. Amino acid sequence: CASSRTSGSGETQYF.

This chain links TRBV5-1 with TRBJ2-3; 7 bases fit TRBD1. CDR1 is SGHRS and CDR2 is YFSETQ in the germline V gene. This CDR3 has 15 amino acids. The V and J ends lost 4 bases and 5 bases, in that order; junction bases with no gene match: 10. Here the CDR3 reads CASSNSGQSGDTQYF. Here the CDR3 DNA reads TGCGCCAGCAGCAACTCGGGACAGAGCGGAGATACGCAGTATTTT.

The chain is built from TRBV25-1 and TRBJ2-1; 13 bases match TRBD2. From germline, CDR1 is MGHDK and CDR2 SYGVNS. The V gene end was trimmed by 3 bases and the J gene end by 0 bases; junction bases not matched to a gene: 2. This CDR3 region has 17 residues. CDR3 in DNA: TGTGCCAGCAGTGATCGGACTAGCGGGAGCTCCTACAATGAGCAGTTCTTC. Protein sequence: CASSDRTSGSSYNEQFF.

This clone was seen only once. CDR3 bases: TGTGCCAGCAGCCAAGCAGGGGGCACTGAAGCTTTCTTT. Translation: CASSQAGGTEAFF. V and J are TRBV14 and TRBJ1-1; 7 bases agree with TRBD1. Germline V CDR1 and CDR2: SGHDN, FVKESK. The J segment lost 4 bases and the V segment lost 1 base, leaving 0 bases of the junction unmatched. This CDR3 comprises 13 residues.

The chain recombines TRBV29-1 with TRBJ1-1; D possibly corresponds to TRBD1 (6 bases). CDR1 is SQVTM and CDR2 is ANQGSEA in the germline V gene. Trimming cost V 8 bases and J 1 base, with 17 bases left between them. This CDR3 spans 14 amino acids. In nucleotides, the CDR3 is TGCAGCTTCCGGCGGGGGCGGGAGAACACTGAAGCTTTCTTT. This gives the protein CSFRRGRENTEAFF.

The chain links TRBV25-1 to TRBJ2-5, with TRBD2 matching 11 bases. Germline assignment: CDR1 MGHDK and CDR2 SYGVNS. This CDR3 has 17 residues. V shed 2 bases and J 1 base; nucleotides not matched to a gene: 6. This CDR3 is CASSEPRLAGFQETQYF. The CDR3 region has the DNA TGTGCCAGCAGTGAACCCCGACTAGCGGGATTCCAAGAGACCCAGTACTTC.

The rearrangement joins TRBV6-5 to TRBJ2-5, with D tentatively TRBD2 (5 bases). V gave up 7 bases and J gave up 4 bases, with 13 bases separating them. From germline, CDR1 is MNHEY and CDR2 SVGAGI. The CDR3 length is 13 residues. The CDR3 loop reads CASTQRWVETQYF. CDR3 nucleotides: TGTGCCAGCACCCAGCGGTGGGTAGAGACCCAGTACTTC.

This chain connects TRBV28 to TRBJ2-7, with D tentatively TRBD1 (7 bases). The V gene lost 5 bases and the J gene lost 6 bases, with 23 bases spanning the gap. Germline loops: CDR1 MDHEN, CDR2 SYDVKM. This CDR3 has 16 amino acids. The CDR3 reads CASSLGGLGTVSEQYF. The CDR3 coding sequence is TGTGCCAGCAGTCTCGGGGGTTTGGGGACAGTGAGCGAGCAGTACTTC.

The chain carries TRBV6-4 and TRBJ2-3; 10 nucleotides match TRBD2. CDR3 length: 15 residues. V shed 6 bases and J 5 bases; nucleotides not matched to a gene: 8. The germline V gene has CDR1 MRHNA and CDR2 SNTAGT. The CDR3 DNA reads as TGTGCCAGCAGCGCCCTAGCGGGAGCGGGAGATACGCAGTATTTT. Translated, it gives CASSALAGAGDTQYF.

This chain joins TRBV27 and TRBJ1-2; TRBD1 matches 8 bases. Per germline, CDR1 MNHEY and CDR2 SMNVEV (reference sequence). V shed 3 bases and J 7 bases; nucleotides not matched to a gene: 7. This CDR3 spans 14 amino acids. CDR3 protein: CASSFQGARGGYTF. CDR3 coding DNA: TGTGCCAGCAGTTTTCAGGGGGCCCGGGGTGGCTACACCTTC.

The rearrangement links TRBV7-8 to TRBJ2-5; D is ambiguous. The V and J ends lost 2 bases and 1 base respectively, with 8 bases between them. The CDR3 totals 14 residues. Germline V gene sequence: CDR1 SGHVS, CDR2 FQNEAQ. This CDR3 is CASSLRVLQETQYF. The CDR3 nucleotides are TGTGCCAGCAGCTTAAGAGTTCTCCAAGAGACCCAGTACTTC. Drawing the rest from reference TRBV7-8 and TRBJ2-5, the complete variable domain is GAGVSQSPRYKVAKRGQDVALRCDPISGHVSLFWYQQALGQGPEFLTYFQNEAQLDKSGLPSDRFFAERPEGSVSTLKIQRTQQEDSAVYLCASSLRVLQETQYFGPGTRLLVL.

This clone was seen a single time. Other DNA sequences in this sample translate to the same CDR3. The rearrangement joins TRBV5-1 to TRBJ2-5, with 10 bases aligning to TRBD1. This CDR3 comprises 13 residues. The germline V gene encodes CDR1 SGHRS and CDR2 YFSETQ. V was clipped by 4 bases and J by 5 bases; unmatched bases: 2. CDR3: CASSLGQGETQYF. The CDR3 DNA reads as TGCGCCAGCAGCCTGGGACAGGGGGAGACCCAGTACTTC.